The 27 T cell receptor beta chains below come from one sample, sequenced in a study of neurological immune-mediated disorders. TCRdb called the 5' RACE reads again in MiXCR, with one record for every CDR3 protein. The table has tens of thousands of distinct CDR3 sequences, 10% seen once. Material: PBMCs. All receptors derive from a middle-aged man in good health.

This clonotype has a count of ten or more. This chain links TRBV7-2 with TRBJ2-2, with 9 positions matching TRBD2. Germline V gene lookup returns CDR1 SGHTA and CDR2 FQGNSA. Germline trimming cut 2 bases from V and 7 bases from J; bases unmatched to any gene: 8. The CDR3 length is 16 residues. The CDR3 DNA reads as TGTGCCAGCAGCTTAAGCGGGGGGCAACCGGGCGGGGAGCTGTTTTTT. Translated, it gives CASSLSGGQPGGELFF.

In the case of this clonotype: One end of the junction fails to match germline, which may point to a read error. This sequence joins TRBV5-1 and TRBJ2-7; D tentatively reads TRBD1 or TRBD2 (5 bases each). CDR1 and CDR2 (germline): SGHRS, YFSETQ. The CDR3 runs to 14 residues. CDR3 loop: CASRDLGGTRERYF. CDR3 in DNA: TGCGCCTCCCGAGACCTTGGTGGGACGAGGGAGCGGTACTTC.

Many counts were recorded for this clonotype. The rearrangement uses TRBV5-1 and TRBJ2-5; 10 bases agree with TRBD2. The germline V gene has CDR1 SGHRS and CDR2 YFSETQ. CDR3 length: 15 residues. V shed 4 bases, J shed 4 bases, and the junction held 7 bases outside the gene matches. The CDR3 DNA reads as TGCGCCAGCAGCCGGTACCTAGCGGGAGCAGAGACCCAGTACTTC. Its protein product is CASSRYLAGAETQYF.

This clonotype was seen many times. The V call is TRBV27, the J call TRBJ1-4; possibly TRBD1 for D (5 bases). The CDR3 contains 16 residues. Germline lookup yields CDR1 MNHEY and CDR2 SMNVEV (reference sequence). The V end lost 1 base, the J end lost 7 bases, and 16 bases lay between the germline ends. This CDR3 reads CASSLFPDPRGEKLFF. The CDR3 nucleotides read TGTGCCAGCAGTTTATTTCCCGACCCGAGGGGTGAAAAACTGTTTTTT.

At least ten counts were recorded for this clonotype. The chain is built from TRBV12-3 or TRBV12-4 and TRBJ2-1, with 10 bases that match TRBD2. With V trimmed by 5 bases and J by 0 bases, 4 bases remained unmatched. The CDR3 has 16 amino acids. This CDR3 reads CASSGLAVSSYNEQFF. The CDR3 DNA reads TGTGCCAGCAGTGGACTAGCGGTTAGCTCCTACAATGAGCAGTTCTTC.

For this clonotype: A single base separates this from a much larger clone, so it may be a read error. The CDR3 reads CASSQGIKETQYF. CDR3 DNA: TGTGCCAGCAGCCAAGGGATAAAAGAGACCCAGTACTTC. The rearrangement uses TRBV3-1 and TRBJ2-5; D remains ambiguous. There are 13 residues in the CDR3. Germline V gene data show CDR1 as LGHDT and CDR2 as YNNKEL (reference sequence). Deletions cut 1 base from V and 3 bases from J, with 6 bases between.

This clonotype has a count of ten or more. The chain recombines TRBV14 with TRBJ2-1, with 10 bases fitting TRBD2. V shed 4 bases and J 5 bases; nucleotides not matched to a gene: 5. Looked up from germline, CDR1 is SGHDN and CDR2 is FVKESK. This CDR3 has 15 residues. This chain's CDR3 is CASSPSGSWDNEQFF. CDR3 nucleotide sequence: TGTGCCAGCAGCCCTAGCGGGAGTTGGGACAATGAGCAGTTCTTC.

The table lists this clonotype with many counts. The rearrangement joins TRBV7-8 to TRBJ2-1, with unresolved D. The CDR3 extends over 16 amino acids. Trimming removed 0 bases at V and 5 bases at J, with 14 bases between. The V gene's germline CDR1 is SGHVS and CDR2 FQNEAQ. The DNA of the CDR3 is TGTGCCAGCAGCTTAGCGGGCGCCCCCCTAAACAATGAGCAGTTCTTC. Translation gives CASSLAGAPLNNEQFF.

There are many counts of this clonotype. The chain combines TRBV3-1 with TRBJ2-7, with a weak D call TRBD1 (5 bases). This CDR3 spans 11 amino acids. The germline V and J ends were trimmed by 3 bases and 12 bases, with 12 bases remaining between them. Germline CDR1 LGHDT, CDR2 YNNKEL (reference sequence). CDR3 loop: CASSQEGALYF. The CDR3 nucleotides read TGTGCCAGCAGCCAGGAAGGGGCCTTGTACTTC.

The genes are TRBV16 and TRBJ1-1; 10 bases match TRBD1. Trimming took 4 bases from V and 6 from J; bases not matched to a gene: 8. The CDR3 sequence is 15 residues long. From germline, CDR1 is KGHSY and CDR2 FQNENV. The CDR3 spells CASSPFPGQGSEAFF. The DNA of the CDR3 is TGTGCCAGCAGCCCCTTTCCGGGACAGGGGTCTGAAGCTTTCTTT.

The chain joins TRBV9 to TRBJ1-6; D call uncertain. Germline V gene data show CDR1 as SGDLS and CDR2 as YYNGEE. CDR3 size: 15 residues. V was clipped by 4 bases and J by 8 bases, with 16 bases between them. This CDR3 reads CASSSDGWLDSPLHF. The DNA of the CDR3 is TGTGCCAGCAGCAGCGACGGGTGGCTAGATTCACCCCTCCACTTT.

The chain joins TRBV12-1 to TRBJ2-1; the table gives TRBD2 as D, unverified against the DNA. TRBV12-1 has pseudogene status. CDR3 length: 19 residues. The CDR3 region has the DNA TGTGCCAGCAGCTTTGATGGAGTCAAAACTAGAAACACCTACAATGAGCAGTTCTTC. Translating it yields CASSFDGVKTRNTYNEQFF.

CDR3 in amino acids: CASSFPGTEAFF. DNA of the CDR3: TGTGCCAGCAGTTTCCCAGGAACTGAAGCTTTCTTT. The gene calls are TRBV12-3 or TRBV12-4 and TRBJ1-1; D unclear. This CDR3 has 12 amino acids. The ends were cut back, 3 bases at V and 5 bases at J, with 7 bases in the middle.

This clonotype was counted ten times or more. The chain recombines TRBV24-1 with TRBJ2-7; 7 nucleotides line up with TRBD2. V trimming: 4 bases; J trimming: 3 bases; junction bases outside the gene matches: 8. In germline, CDR1 is KGHDR, CDR2 SFDVKD. This CDR3 is 15 amino acids long. The CDR3, as DNA: TGTGCCACCAGTGAGAATAACGGGAGGAACTACGAGCAGTACTTC. Amino acid sequence: CATSENNGRNYEQYF.

Remarks on this clonotype: A much more abundant neighbour one base away suggests this may be a read error. This sequence joins TRBV5-6 and TRBJ2-7, with D possibly matching TRBD2 (6 bases). Per germline, CDR1 SGHDT and CDR2 YYEEEE. This CDR3 is built from 15 residues. CDR3 protein: CTSSLAGHPGYEQYF. DNA of the CDR3: TGTACCAGCAGCCTGGCGGGGCACCCCGGCTACGAGCAGTACTTC.

This clonotype appeared many times. The chain employs TRBV29-1 and TRBJ1-5; 7 bases are a match to TRBD1. This CDR3 contains 13 residues. V was clipped by 6 bases and J by 5 bases; unmatched bases: 7. Looked up from germline, CDR1 is SQVTM and CDR2 is ANQGSEA. The CDR3 here is CSVQGDSYQPQHF. CDR3 nucleotide sequence: TGCAGCGTCCAAGGGGACAGCTATCAGCCCCAGCATTTT.

This clonotype was counted ten times or more. The CDR3 sequence is CASSWGTFGWDEQFF. CDR3 nucleotide sequence: TGTGCCAGCAGCTGGGGGACTTTCGGGTGGGATGAGCAGTTCTTC. The chain employs TRBV5-6 and TRBJ2-1; D possibly corresponds to TRBD2 (6 bases). CDR1 is SGHDT and CDR2 is YYEEEE in the germline V gene. This CDR3 contains 15 residues. The V end lost 3 bases, the J end lost 8 bases, and 18 bases lay between the germline ends.

Many counts were recorded for this clonotype. This rearrangement joins TRBV28 to TRBJ1-2; 7 nucleotides match TRBD1. The CDR3 is made up of 16 amino acids. The germline V gene encodes CDR1 MDHEN and CDR2 SYDVKM. The V gene end was trimmed by 10 bases and the J gene end by 0 bases; junction bases not matched to a gene: 14. Here the CDR3 DNA reads TGTGCCATCCGTTCCCACGGGGACAGTTCTAACTATGGCTACACCTTC. Encoded protein: CAIRSHGDSSNYGYTF.

This clonotype was found a few times. Just one base apart from a much larger clone, this may be a read error. The chain is built from TRBV4-2 and TRBJ2-4; either TRBD1 or TRBD2 may fit D (5 bases each). With 3 bases removed from V and 8 bases from J, the gap between germline ends came to 17 bases. From germline, CDR1 is LGHNA and CDR2 YNFKEQ. This CDR3 has 15 residues. The CDR3 loop reads CASSHVSGTLDIQYF. The CDR3 nucleotides read TGTGCCAGCAGCCATGTTTCCGGGACGTTGGACATTCAGTACTTC.

This clonotype came up many times. The chain has TRBV28 and TRBJ2-1; tentative D call: TRBD1 (5 bases). The CDR3 spans 13 residues. Trimming took 6 bases from V and 9 from J, leaving 15 bases between them. CDR1 is MDHEN and CDR2 is SYDVKM in the germline V gene. CDR3 DNA: TGTGCCAGCAGGCTAGGGGTACTGGGTGAGCAGTTCTTC. As protein: CASRLGVLGEQFF.

The table lists this clonotype with many counts. The genes are TRBV7-9 and TRBJ2-5, with TRBD2 identical over 8 bases. The V gene end was trimmed by 4 bases and the J gene end by 2 bases; junction bases not matched to a gene: 3. CDR3 size: 14 residues. The germline gives CDR1 SEHNR, CDR2 FQNEAQ (reference sequence). The CDR3 here is CASSWGLGQETQYF. CDR3 DNA: TGTGCCAGCAGCTGGGGACTAGGACAAGAGACCCAGTACTTC.

This clonotype was counted many times. The CDR3 here is CASRYTGEPYNEKLFF. The CDR3 DNA reads as TGTGCCAGCAGATATACAGGGGAACCGTATAATGAAAAACTGTTTTTT. This chain connects TRBV7-9 to TRBJ1-4, with 7 bases aligning to TRBD1. In germline, CDR1 is SEHNR, CDR2 FQNEAQ (reference sequence). V was clipped by 6 bases and J by 4 bases; unmatched bases: 11. This CDR3 spans 16 amino acids.

This clonotype showed up many times. The V and J genes are TRBV3-1 and TRBJ2-1; 13 bases fit TRBD2. CDR1 and CDR2 from the germline V gene are LGHDT and YNNKEL (reference sequence). There are 15 residues in the CDR3. V lost 3 bases to trimming and J lost 7 bases; unmatched junction nucleotides: 3. The CDR3 protein is CASSHRTSGRNEQFF. CDR3 DNA: TGTGCCAGCAGCCACCGGACTAGCGGGAGAAATGAGCAGTTCTTC.

The table lists this clonotype with a few counts. The gene calls are TRBV18 and TRBJ2-3; D possibly corresponds to TRBD2 (6 bases). The CDR3 runs to 15 residues. In germline, CDR1 is KGHSH, CDR2 LQKENI. The V end was cut by 4 bases, the J end by 6 bases, with 17 bases between. The CDR3 sequence: CASSQTQRREDTQYF. Here the CDR3 DNA reads TGTGCCAGCTCACAAACCCAGCGGAGGGAGGATACGCAGTATTTT. The full variable domain, its missing parts supplied by reference TRBV18 and TRBJ2-3, is NAGVMQNPRHLVRRRGQEARLRCSPMKGHSHVYWYRQLPEEGLKFMVYLQKENIIDESGMPKERFSAEFPKEGPSILRIQQVVRGDSAAYFCASSQTQRREDTQYFGPGTRLTVL.

This clonotype occurred many times. Here the CDR3 reads CSLNPTDSYGYTF. In DNA, the CDR3 is TGCAGCTTAAACCCGACAGATTCCTATGGCTACACCTTC. J is TRBJ1-2 and V is TRBV29-1; TRBD1 might be the D (5 bases). The CDR3 loop spans 13 amino acids. V lost 8 bases to trimming and J lost 4 bases, with 17 bases between them. Germline lookup yields CDR1 SQVTM and CDR2 ANQGSEA.

This clonotype was observed at least ten times. The chain links TRBV7-2 to TRBJ2-5; TRBD2 aligns across 10 bases. In germline, CDR1 is SGHTA, CDR2 FQGNSA. V shed 1 base, J shed 1 base, and the junction held 9 bases outside the gene matches. The CDR3 extends over 18 amino acids. This CDR3 is CASSLGRAGGWTQETQYF. The CDR3 nucleotides read TGTGCCAGCAGCTTAGGTCGAGCGGGAGGGTGGACCCAAGAGACCCAGTACTTC.

Concerning this clonotype itself: This may come from a read error, since a much larger clone is one base off. The chain combines TRBV28 with TRBJ1-4; D is perhaps TRBD1 (6 bases). V lost 8 bases to trimming and J lost 5 bases, with 12 bases between them. The CDR3 is 13 residues long. In germline, CDR1 is MDHEN, CDR2 SYDVKM. The CDR3 coding sequence is TGTGCCAGCGGCCTGAGGGGGAATGAAAAACTGTTTTTT. Its protein product is CASGLRGNEKLFF. Supplemented by reference TRBV28 and TRBJ1-4, the full variable domain reads DVKVTQSSRYLVKRTGEKVFLECVQDMDHENMFWYRQDPGLGLRLIYFSYDVKMKEKGDIPEGYSVSREKKERFSLILESASTNQTSMYLCASGLRGNEKLFFGSGTQLSVL.